This TCR delta chain was observed in a study of Vδ1+ human thymocytes. V dropped 2 bases and J dropped 2; count of bases not matched to a gene: 15. CDR3 length equals 20 residues. Germline CDR1 TSWWSYY, CDR2 QGS. Overall study results and limits: In the thymus, TRG and TRD repertoires looked highly polyclonal with Gaussian CDR3 lengths. Despite high sort purity, approximately 21% of thymic T cell receptor delta sequences were Vdelta2.

This clone came up a few times. Its antigen is undetermined. Extracted RNA was reverse transcribed into cDNA. Multiplex PCR used pooled V-gene forward primers and a constant-region reverse primer to amplify CDR3s. TCRdb re-processed the multiplex PCR reads via CATT. The repertoire holds fewer than 90,000 delta-chain clones, with 30% to 45% as singletons. The receptor was derived from a boy under two years old who had congenital heart surgery. Sequencing input: Vdelta1+ gamma-delta thymocytes from the thymus. Subset here: FACS-sorted CD3+ TCRalphabeta- TCRVdelta1+ TCRVdelta2- thymocytes. The rearrangement links TRDV1 to TRDJ1; 12 bases fit TRDD3. CDR3: CALGEKSSPNWGIQTDKLIF. CDR3 bases: TGTGCTCTTGGGGAAAAATCTTCTCCTAACTGGGGGATACAGACCGATAAACTCATCTTT.